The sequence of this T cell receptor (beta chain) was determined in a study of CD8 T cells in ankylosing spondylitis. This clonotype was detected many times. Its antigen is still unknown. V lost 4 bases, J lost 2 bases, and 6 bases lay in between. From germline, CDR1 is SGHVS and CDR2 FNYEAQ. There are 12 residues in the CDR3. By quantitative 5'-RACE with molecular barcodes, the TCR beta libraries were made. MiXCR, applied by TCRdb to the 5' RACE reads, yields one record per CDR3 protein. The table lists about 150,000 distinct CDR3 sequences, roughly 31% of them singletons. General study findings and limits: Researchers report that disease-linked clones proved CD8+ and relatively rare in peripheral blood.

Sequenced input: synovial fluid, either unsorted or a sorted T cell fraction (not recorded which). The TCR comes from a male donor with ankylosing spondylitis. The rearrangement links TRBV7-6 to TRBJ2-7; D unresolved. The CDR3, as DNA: TGTGCCAGCAGCTCCGGAACCTACGAGCAGTACTTC. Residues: CASSSGTYEQYF.